These T cell receptor beta chains were read from a single sample in a study of T-cell memory formation after mild COVID-19. Via MiXCR, TCRdb re-called the 5' RACE reads, giving one row per CDR3 protein. The table lists approximately 190,000 distinct CDR3 sequences, around 19% of them singletons. Sequenced sample: PBMCs or a T cell subset sorted from them (not recorded which). Receptors originate from an adult woman who had mild COVID-19 (a few samples of this study predate the infection). Cell type and time point are not known. CDR3s include the opening cysteine and the closing phenylalanine or tryptophan.

J gene	V gene	CDR3 protein
TRBJ1-2	TRBV12-3/TRBV12-4	CASSLALSGSYGYTF
TRBJ2-1	TRBV7-8	CASTPLPRSPSYNEQFF
TRBJ2-3	TRBV12-3/TRBV12-4	CASSSPYTDTQYF
TRBJ1-1	TRBV5-1	CASSLDRVLTEAFF
TRBJ2-3	TRBV5-1	CASSLGQGFDTQYF
TRBJ2-1	TRBV29-1	CSAVEDLAGYNEQFF
TRBJ2-1	TRBV20-1	CSSTGLDEQFF
TRBJ2-5	TRBV5-1	CASSLVAGSLGETQYF
TRBJ2-6	TRBV11-1	CASSSQGINVLTF
TRBJ2-3	TRBV4-1	CASSNRLGKAADTQYF
TRBJ2-3	TRBV7-3	CASSPTGDTQYF
TRBJ2-7	TRBV2	CASSVLAQYF
TRBJ2-7	TRBV20-1	CSASVQGGYEQYF
TRBJ2-2	TRBV12-3/TRBV12-4	CASSQRFGGENTGELFF
TRBJ2-3	TRBV7-2	CASSSIGTATDTQYF
TRBJ1-1	TRBV12-3/TRBV12-4	CASSQQGVRTEAFF
TRBJ1-2	TRBV11-2	CASSSSGGDGYTF
TRBJ2-2	TRBV9	CASRGSGGNTGELFF
TRBJ2-4	TRBV24-1	CATSLTGAGNIQYF
TRBJ1-4	TRBV20-1	CSAIKKPFPGQIEKLFF
TRBJ1-1	TRBV6-5	CASSVGGLTEAFF
TRBJ2-7	TRBV4-3	CASSQDIRGPYEQYF
TRBJ1-4	TRBV20-1	CSARDRRGNEKLFF
TRBJ2-7	TRBV4-1	CASSQTGTSSSEQYF
TRBJ2-7	TRBV7-9	CASSSPRDRPSYEQYF
TRBJ1-5	TRBV2	CASSTKGLQPQHF
TRBJ1-5	TRBV6-4	CASSPQGFNQPQHF
TRBJ1-2	TRBV6-5	CASSYSISGNYGYTF
TRBJ2-7	TRBV30	CAWTHLGLAAYEQYF
TRBJ1-2	TRBV5-1	CASSLGQGGGYTF
TRBJ1-1	TRBV20-1	CSAITGRNTEAFF
TRBJ2-5	TRBV5-4	CASSLRRGGETQYF
TRBJ2-1	TRBV24-1	CATSDFYSEQFF
TRBJ1-1	TRBV6-6	CASSYRGANTEAFF
TRBJ1-5	TRBV6-5	CASRSTGTQPQHF
TRBJ2-1	TRBV5-1	CASSLGLAGKNEQFF
TRBJ2-1	TRBV11-1	CASSLKGDVHEQFF
TRBJ2-7	TRBV6-1	CASSELGGRAYEQYF
TRBJ2-7	TRBV7-9	CASRSGAAYEQYF
TRBJ2-3	TRBV4-3	CASSPTSRVFTDTQYF
TRBJ2-5	TRBV7-7	CASSGGLAGPQETQYF
TRBJ1-1	TRBV6-6	CASLWGGMKNTEAFF
TRBJ2-7	TRBV6-1	CASSEGRKVGNF
TRBJ2-6	TRBV5-1	CASSGTPSSGANVLTF
TRBJ2-3	TRBV6-6	CASRDGTSTDTQYF
TRBJ2-1	TRBV3-1	CASSQDRINNEQFF
TRBJ1-2	TRBV11-2	CASSLLRDGRNYGYTF
TRBJ1-1	TRBV2	CASSVQPNTEAFF
TRBJ2-2	TRBV14	CASSATSGSTGELFF
TRBJ2-2	TRBV5-1	CASSLASYTGELFF
TRBJ2-5	TRBV15	CATSRDIMETQYF
TRBJ1-1	TRBV5-1	CASSRRPENTEAFF
TRBJ2-3	TRBV12-3/TRBV12-4	CASRIKRGGPTDTQYF
TRBJ2-7	TRBV4-2	CASSQERETYEQYF